This T cell receptor beta chain was found in a study of CD8 T cell repertoires and HIV-1 epitope variants (dated by TCRdb to about 2020). Regarding the complete study: T cells were stimulated in separate culture wells with each of twenty-five peptides representing autologous and known Gag and Nef epitope variants. Control conditions included a CMV, EBV and flu peptide pool, the Ebola AY9 epitope as negative control, and a no-peptide well. Tested epitopes included three Gag epitope families and Nef HW9 and YT9. Using the EasySep Human T Cell Enrichment Kit, T cells were enriched and then co-cultured with an equal number of autologous T cell-negative cells acting as antigen-presenting cells. Cultures were maintained for about ten days in IMDM with gentamicin, and half-media changes adding IL-2, IL-7 and IL-15 were performed on days 3 and 7. An aliquot of 1M T cells was saved as an uncultured baseline condition, separate from the approximately 80 T cell cultures. A total of some 84 T cell cultures were run, with each culture condition done in triplicate except for one peptide, which was done in duplicate. Overall results and qualifications from the work: Some ten antigen-specific TCR beta clonotypes were identified, and about 6 of them appeared cross-reactive for autologous or known escape epitope variants. The assay identified only TCR beta chains and indicated proliferation to antigen, not T cell function or cytokine profile. About five clonotypes recognized the Nef KF9 family and one the HW9 family, with no responses to the TAALDMSHF plasma variant.

The germline V gene encodes CDR1 SGHTS and CDR2 YDEGEE. The trim is 0 bases for V and 4 bases for J, with a gap of 8 bases between the germline ends. From the cysteine up to the phenylalanine, the CDR3 has a length of 14 residues. Only the CDR3 DNA stays, 42 bases, in frame from base 1. In the case of this clone: Its antigen remains undetermined. No much larger clone is present one base from it, and per-base qualities are unavailable.

Sequencing of TCR beta CDR3 regions was done on the immunoSEQ platform at survey depth. The QIAamp DNA micro kit was used to extract genomic DNA from every cultured and uncultured CD8+ T cell population. The authors processed their data as follows. Samples with fewer than 5,000 productive reads were excluded, which removed about 6.5% of the roughly 75 HIV peptide-stimulated cultures. A MANAFEST web app trimmed sequences to CDR3 and removed nonproductive sequences, CDR3s under 5 amino acids, and those not starting C or ending F/W. Clonotypes were classified as antigen-specific only if expansion was observed in at least 2 of 3 replicates versus the no-peptide control at FDR 0.01, only within one epitope family. Specific clonotypes also needed at least fivefold higher frequency than in wells stimulated with peptides from other epitope families. TCRdb stores this immuneACCESS table with in-frame sequences only. Part of the clones is absent; in the studies checked, under half of the shortfall reflects unresolved V genes, and no reason is known for the rest. V, J and clone size reflect that table, while D and trimming were determined from the DNA. This sample comprises approximately 6,000 clones, more than 60% of them detected only once. About 45% of the sample goes to the ten largest clones.

The EasySep Human CD8+ T Cell Enrichment Kit was used on day 10 to isolate CD8+ T cells from every culture. Rearrangement joined TRBV5-8 to TRBJ1-5; no D gene is confidently identified. This clonotype was obtained from a male donor with HIV. The sequenced sample was cultured CD8+ T cells derived from PBMCs. CDR3 region: CASSLGAANQPQHF. In nucleotide form, the sequence is TGTGCCAGCAGCTTGGGGGCAGCTAATCAGCCCCAGCATTTT.